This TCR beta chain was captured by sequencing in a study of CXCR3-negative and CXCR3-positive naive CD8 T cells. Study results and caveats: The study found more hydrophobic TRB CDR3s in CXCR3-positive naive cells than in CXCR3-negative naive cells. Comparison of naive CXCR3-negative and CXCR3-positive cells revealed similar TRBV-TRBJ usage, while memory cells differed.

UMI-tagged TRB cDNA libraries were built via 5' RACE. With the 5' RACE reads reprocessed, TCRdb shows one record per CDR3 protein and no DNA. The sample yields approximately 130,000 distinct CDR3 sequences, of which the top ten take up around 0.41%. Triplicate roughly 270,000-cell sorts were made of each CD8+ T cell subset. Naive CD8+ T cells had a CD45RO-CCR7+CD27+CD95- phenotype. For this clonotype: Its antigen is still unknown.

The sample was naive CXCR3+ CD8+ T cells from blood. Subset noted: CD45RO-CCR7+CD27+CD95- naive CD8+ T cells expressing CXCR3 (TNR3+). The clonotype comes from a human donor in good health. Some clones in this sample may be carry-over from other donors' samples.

The chain's CDR3 is CASSLLRELFF. The genes are TRBV11-2 and TRBJ2-2. This CDR3 has 11 residues. Germline loops: CDR1 SGHAT, CDR2 FQNNGV.